This T cell receptor (beta chain) is from a study of T-cell memory formation after mild COVID-19. Germline CDR1 MDHEN, CDR2 SYDVKM. This CDR3 contains 16 residues. V gave up 5 bases and J gave up 3 bases; unmatched junction bases: 12. Regarding this clonotype: Its matching antigen is unknown.

General study results and limits: Memory sampled before infection contained some responding clones, suggesting cross-reactive memory joined.

TCRdb used MiXCR to reprocess the 5' RACE reads, holding one entry per CDR3 protein. The table lists roughly 86,000 distinct CDR3 sequences, less than 15% of them singletons. This receptor was obtained from a man aged 18 to 35 who had mild COVID-19 (a few samples of this study predate the infection). Cell type and time point are not known. The chain employs TRBV28 and TRBJ2-7; 8 bases map to TRBD1. Specimen: PBMCs or a T cell subset sorted from them (not recorded which). The CDR3 spells CASSQPDRADFYEQYV. The DNA of the CDR3 is TGTGCCAGCAGTCAACCGGACAGGGCCGACTTCTACGAGCAGTACGTC.